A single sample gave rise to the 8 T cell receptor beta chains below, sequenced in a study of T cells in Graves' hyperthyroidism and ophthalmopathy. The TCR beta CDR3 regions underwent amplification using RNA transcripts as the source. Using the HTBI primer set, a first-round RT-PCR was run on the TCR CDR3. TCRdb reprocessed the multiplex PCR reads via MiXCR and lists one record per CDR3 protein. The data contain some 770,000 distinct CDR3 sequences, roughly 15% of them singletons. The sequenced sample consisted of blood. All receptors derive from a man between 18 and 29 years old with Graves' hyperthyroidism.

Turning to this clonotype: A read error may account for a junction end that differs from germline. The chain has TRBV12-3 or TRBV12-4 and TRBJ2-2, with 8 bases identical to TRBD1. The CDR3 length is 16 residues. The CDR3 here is CASTIAGQGGTGELLF. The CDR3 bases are TGTGCCAGCACCATCGCAGGACAGGGAGGAACCGGGGAGCTGCTTTTT.

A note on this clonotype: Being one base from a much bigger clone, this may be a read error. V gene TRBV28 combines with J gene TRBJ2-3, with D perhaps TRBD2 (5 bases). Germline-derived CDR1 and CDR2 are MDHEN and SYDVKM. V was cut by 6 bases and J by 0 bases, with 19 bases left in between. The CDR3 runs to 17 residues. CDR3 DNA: TGTGCCAGCAGCTGCCTCTCTGTTCCGGGAAGCACAGATACGCAGTATTTT. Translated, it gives CASSCLSVPGSTDTQYF.

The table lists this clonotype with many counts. The CDR3, as DNA: TGTGCCAGCAGCTTCTTGACAGGGACTCAGAGGACCCAGTACTTC. Translated, it gives CASSFLTGTQRTQYF. This sequence joins TRBV11-2 and TRBJ2-5, with D maybe TRBD1 (7 bases). CDR1 is SGHAT and CDR2 is FQNNGV in the germline V gene. With 3 bases removed from V and 7 bases from J, the gap between germline ends came to 18 bases. The CDR3 extends over 15 amino acids.

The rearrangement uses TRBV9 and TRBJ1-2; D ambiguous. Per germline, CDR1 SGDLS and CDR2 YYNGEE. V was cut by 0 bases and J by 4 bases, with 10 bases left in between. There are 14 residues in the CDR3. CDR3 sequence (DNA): TGTGCCAGCAGCGTAGGTCGACGGCCCTATGGCTACACCTTC. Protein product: CASSVGRRPYGYTF.

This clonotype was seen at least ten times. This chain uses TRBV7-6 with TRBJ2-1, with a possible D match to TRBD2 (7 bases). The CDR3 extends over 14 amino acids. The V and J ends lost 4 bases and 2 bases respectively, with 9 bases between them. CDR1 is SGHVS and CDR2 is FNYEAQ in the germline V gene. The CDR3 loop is CASSWGGPYNEQFF. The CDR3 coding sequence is TGTGCCAGCAGCTGGGGGGGGCCCTACAATGAGCAGTTCTTC.

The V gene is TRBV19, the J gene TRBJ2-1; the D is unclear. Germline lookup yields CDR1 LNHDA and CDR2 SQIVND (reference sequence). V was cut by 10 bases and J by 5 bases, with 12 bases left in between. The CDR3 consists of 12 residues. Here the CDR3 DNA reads TGTGCCATTATGGTCTCTAACAATGAGCAGTTCTTC. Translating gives CAIMVSNNEQFF.

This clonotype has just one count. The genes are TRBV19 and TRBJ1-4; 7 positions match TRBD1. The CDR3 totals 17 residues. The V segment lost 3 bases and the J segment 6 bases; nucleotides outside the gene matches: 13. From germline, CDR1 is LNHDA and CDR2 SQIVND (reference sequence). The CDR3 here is CASSILLRRTGDEKLFF. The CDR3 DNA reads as TGTGCCAGTAGTATTCTCCTAAGAAGAACAGGGGATGAAAAACTGTTTTTT.

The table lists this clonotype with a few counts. The chain's CDR3 is CASSVDEDRGLYEQYF. The CDR3 DNA sequence: TGTGCCAGCAGCGTAGACGAGGACAGGGGGCTATACGAGCAGTACTTC. This chain links TRBV9 with TRBJ2-7; 11 nucleotides agree with TRBD1. The CDR3 extends over 16 amino acids. V shed 0 bases and J 4 bases; nucleotides not matched to a gene: 6. Germline V gene data show CDR1 as SGDLS and CDR2 as YYNGEE.